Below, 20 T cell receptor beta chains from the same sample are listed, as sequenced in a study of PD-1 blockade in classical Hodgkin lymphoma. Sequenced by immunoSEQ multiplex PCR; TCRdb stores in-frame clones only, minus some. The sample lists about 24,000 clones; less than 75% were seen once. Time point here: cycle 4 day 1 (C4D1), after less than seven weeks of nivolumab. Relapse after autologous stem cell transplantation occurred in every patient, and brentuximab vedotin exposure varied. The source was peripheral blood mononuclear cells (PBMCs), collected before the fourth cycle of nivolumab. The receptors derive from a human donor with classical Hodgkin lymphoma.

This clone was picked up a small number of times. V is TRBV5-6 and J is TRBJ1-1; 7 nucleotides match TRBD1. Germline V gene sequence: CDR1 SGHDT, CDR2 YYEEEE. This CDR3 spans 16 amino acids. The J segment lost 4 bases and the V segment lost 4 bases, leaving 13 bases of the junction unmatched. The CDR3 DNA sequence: TGTGCCAGCAGCGGACTTCGACAGGGTTCGGGCACTGAAGCTTTCTTT. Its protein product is CASSGLRQGSGTEAFF.

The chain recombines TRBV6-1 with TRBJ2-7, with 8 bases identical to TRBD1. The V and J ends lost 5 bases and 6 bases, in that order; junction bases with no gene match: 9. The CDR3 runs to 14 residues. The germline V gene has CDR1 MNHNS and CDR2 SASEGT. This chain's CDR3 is CASSLKGQVGEQYV. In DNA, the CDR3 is TGTGCCAGCAGTCTAAAGGGACAGGTAGGCGAGCAGTACGTC.

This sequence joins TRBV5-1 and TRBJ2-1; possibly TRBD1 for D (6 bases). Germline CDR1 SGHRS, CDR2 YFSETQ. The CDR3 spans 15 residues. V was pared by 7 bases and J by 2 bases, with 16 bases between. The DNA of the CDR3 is TGCGCCAGCTCGGAATCCTGGGGGCCCTACAATGAGCAGTTCTTC. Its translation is CASSESWGPYNEQFF.

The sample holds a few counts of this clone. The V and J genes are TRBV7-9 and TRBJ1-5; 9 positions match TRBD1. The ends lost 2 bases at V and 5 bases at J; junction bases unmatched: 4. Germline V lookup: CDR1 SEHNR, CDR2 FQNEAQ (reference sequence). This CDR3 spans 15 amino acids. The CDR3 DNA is TGTGCCAGCAGCTTATCGGGACAGGGTCATCAGCCCCAGCATTTT. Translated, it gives CASSLSGQGHQPQHF.

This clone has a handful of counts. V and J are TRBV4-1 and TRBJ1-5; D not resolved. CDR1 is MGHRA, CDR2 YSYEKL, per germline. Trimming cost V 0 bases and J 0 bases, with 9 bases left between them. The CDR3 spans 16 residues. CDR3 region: CASSQDQSSSNQPQHF. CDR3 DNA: TGCGCCAGCAGCCAAGATCAGTCTAGTAGCAATCAGCCCCAGCATTTT.

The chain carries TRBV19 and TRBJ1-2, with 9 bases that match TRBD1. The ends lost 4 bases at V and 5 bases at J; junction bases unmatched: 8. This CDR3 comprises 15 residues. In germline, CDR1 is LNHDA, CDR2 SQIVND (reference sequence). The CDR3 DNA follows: TGTGCCAGTAGTACCTCGGGGACAGGGATGTATGGCTACACCTTC. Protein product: CASSTSGTGMYGYTF.

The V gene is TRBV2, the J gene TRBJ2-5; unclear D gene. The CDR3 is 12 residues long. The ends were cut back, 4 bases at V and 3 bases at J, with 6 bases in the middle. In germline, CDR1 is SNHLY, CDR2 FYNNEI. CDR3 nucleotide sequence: TGTGCCAGCAGTGGAGACGAAGAGACCCAGTACTTC. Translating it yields CASSGDEETQYF.

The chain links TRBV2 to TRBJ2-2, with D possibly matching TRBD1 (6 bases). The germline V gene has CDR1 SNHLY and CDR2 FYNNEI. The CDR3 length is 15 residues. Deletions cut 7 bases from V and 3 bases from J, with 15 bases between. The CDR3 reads CASIPRRGDTGELFF. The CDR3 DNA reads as TGTGCCAGCATCCCCCGCAGGGGAGACACCGGGGAGCTGTTTTTT.

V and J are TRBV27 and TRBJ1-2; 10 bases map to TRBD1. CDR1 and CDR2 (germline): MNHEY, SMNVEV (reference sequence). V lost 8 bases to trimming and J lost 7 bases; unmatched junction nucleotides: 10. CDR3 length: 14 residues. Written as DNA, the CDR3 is TGTGCCAGCGCTTCTGGACAGGGGGTTTTTGGCTACACCTTC. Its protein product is CASASGQGVFGYTF.

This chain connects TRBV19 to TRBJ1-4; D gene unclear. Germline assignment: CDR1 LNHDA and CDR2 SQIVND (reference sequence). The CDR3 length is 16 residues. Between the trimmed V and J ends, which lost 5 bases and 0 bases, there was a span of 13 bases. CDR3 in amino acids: CASSFRTGTTNEKLFF. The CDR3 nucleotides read TGTGCCAGTAGTTTTCGGACCGGGACAACTAATGAAAAACTGTTTTTT.

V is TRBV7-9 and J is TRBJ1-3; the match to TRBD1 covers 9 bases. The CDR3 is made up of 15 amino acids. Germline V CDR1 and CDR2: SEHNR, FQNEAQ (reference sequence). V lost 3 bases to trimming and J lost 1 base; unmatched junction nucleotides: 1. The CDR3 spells CASSLDRGSGNTIYF. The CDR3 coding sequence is TGTGCCAGCAGCTTGGACAGGGGATCTGGAAACACCATATATTTT.

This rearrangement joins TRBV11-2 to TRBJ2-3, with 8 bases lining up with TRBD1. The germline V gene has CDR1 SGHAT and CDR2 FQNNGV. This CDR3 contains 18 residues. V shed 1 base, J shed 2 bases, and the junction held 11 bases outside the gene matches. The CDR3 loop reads CASSLAPLGTGDTDTQYF. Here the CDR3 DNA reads TGTGCCAGCAGCTTAGCTCCATTAGGGACAGGCGACACAGATACGCAGTATTTT.

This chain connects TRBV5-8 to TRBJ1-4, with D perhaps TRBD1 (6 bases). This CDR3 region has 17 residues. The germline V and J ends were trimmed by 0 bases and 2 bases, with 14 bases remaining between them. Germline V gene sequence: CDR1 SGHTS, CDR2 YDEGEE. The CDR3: CASSLGTVGLTNEKLFF. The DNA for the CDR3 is TGTGCCAGCAGCTTGGGGACAGTAGGCTTGACTAATGAAAAACTGTTTTTT.

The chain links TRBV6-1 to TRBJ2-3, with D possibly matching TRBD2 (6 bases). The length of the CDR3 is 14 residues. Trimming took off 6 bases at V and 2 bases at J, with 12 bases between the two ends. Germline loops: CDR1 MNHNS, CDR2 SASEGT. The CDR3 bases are TGTGCCAGCAGACCGGGACTCAACACAGATACGCAGTATTTT. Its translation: CASRPGLNTDTQYF.

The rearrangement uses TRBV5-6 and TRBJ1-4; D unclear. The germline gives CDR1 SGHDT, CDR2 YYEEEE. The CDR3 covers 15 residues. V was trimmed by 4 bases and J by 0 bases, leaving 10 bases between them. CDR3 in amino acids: CASSLKGATNEKLFF. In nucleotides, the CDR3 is TGTGCCAGCAGCCTAAAGGGAGCAACTAATGAAAAACTGTTTTTT.

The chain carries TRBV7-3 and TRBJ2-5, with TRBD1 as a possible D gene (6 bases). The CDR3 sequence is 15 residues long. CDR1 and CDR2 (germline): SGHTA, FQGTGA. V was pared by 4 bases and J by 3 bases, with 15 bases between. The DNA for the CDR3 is TGTGCCAGCAGCTATTCCGGGACACCCGAAGAGACCCAGTACTTC. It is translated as CASSYSGTPEETQYF.

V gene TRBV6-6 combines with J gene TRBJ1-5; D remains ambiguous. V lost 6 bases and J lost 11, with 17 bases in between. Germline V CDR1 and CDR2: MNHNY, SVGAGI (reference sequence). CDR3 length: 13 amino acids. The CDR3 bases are TGTGCCAGCAGAAGTACTGCCTCGACGGCCCAGCATTTT. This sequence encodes CASRSTASTAQHF.

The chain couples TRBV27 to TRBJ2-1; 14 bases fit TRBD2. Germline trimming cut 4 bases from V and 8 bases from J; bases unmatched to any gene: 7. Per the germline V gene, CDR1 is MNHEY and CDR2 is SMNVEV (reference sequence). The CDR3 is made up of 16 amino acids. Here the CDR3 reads CASSSGLAGGIHEQFF. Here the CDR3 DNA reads TGTGCCAGCAGTTCCGGACTAGCGGGGGGCATCCATGAGCAGTTCTTC.

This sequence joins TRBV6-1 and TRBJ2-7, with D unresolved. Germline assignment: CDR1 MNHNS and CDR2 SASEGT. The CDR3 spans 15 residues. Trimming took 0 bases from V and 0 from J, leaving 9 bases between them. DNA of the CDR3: TGTGCCAGCAGTGAAGCATCATTCGGCTCCTACGAGCAGTACGTC. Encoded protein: CASSEASFGSYEQYV.

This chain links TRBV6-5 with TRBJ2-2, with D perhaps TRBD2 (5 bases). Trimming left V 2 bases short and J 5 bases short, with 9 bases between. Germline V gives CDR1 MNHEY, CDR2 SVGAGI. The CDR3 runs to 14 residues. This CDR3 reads CASSYIQRTGELFF. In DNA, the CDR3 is TGTGCCAGCAGTTACATACAGCGGACCGGGGAGCTGTTTTTT.